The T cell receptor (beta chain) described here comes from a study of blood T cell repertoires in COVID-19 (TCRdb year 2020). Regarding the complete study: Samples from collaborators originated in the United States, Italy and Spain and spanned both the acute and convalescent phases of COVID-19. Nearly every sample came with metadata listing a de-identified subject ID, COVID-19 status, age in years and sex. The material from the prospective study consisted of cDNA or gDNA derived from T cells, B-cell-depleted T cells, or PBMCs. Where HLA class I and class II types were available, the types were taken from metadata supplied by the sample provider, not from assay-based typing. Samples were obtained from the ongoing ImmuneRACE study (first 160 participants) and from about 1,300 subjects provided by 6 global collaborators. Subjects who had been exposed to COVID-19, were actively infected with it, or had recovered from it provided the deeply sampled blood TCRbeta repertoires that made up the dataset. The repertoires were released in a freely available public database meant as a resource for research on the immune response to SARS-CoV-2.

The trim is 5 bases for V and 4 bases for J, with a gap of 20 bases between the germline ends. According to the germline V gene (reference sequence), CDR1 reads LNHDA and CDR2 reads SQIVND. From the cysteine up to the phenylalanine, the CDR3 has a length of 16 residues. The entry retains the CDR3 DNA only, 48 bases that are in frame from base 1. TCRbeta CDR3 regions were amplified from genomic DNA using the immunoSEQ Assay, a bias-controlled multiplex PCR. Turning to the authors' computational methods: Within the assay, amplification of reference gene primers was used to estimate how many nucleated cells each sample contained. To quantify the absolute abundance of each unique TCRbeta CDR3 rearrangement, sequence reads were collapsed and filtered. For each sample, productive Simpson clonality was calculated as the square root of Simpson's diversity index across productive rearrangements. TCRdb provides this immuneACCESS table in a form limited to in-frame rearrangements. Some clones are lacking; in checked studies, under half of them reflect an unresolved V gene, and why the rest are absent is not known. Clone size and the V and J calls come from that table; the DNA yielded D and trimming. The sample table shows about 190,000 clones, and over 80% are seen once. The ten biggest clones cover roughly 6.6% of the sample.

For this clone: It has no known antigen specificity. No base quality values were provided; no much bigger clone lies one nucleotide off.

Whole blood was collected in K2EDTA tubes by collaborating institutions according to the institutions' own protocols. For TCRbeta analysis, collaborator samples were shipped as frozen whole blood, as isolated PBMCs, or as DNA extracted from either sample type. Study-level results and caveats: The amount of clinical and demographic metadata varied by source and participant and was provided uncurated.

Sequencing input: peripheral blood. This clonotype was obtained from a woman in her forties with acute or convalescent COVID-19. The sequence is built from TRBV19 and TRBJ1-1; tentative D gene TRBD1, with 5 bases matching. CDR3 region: CASSVGFSGGSTEAFF. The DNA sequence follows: TGTGCCAGTAGTGTGGGTTTTAGCGGGGGGAGCACTGAAGCTTTCTTT.